Sequencing of this TCR beta chain was carried out in a study of CD8 T cells in Susac syndrome. Whole-study results and caveats: None of the CD4+ T cell repertoires in Susac syndrome showed clonal expansion.

The table lists this clonotype with a count of one. Its antigen is as yet unknown. A junction end diverges from the germline sequence, so it may reflect a read error. Germline assignment: CDR1 SGHNT and CDR2 YYREEE (reference sequence). CDR3 size: 14 residues. A quantity of roughly 0.5 to 1 ug RNA underwent reverse transcription using random hexamers. Using its own MiXCR run on the immunoSEQ multiplex PCR reads, TCRdb lists one record per CDR3 protein. Of over 150,000 distinct CDR3 sequences in the sample, roughly 94% were seen once. Sequencing input: CD4+ T cells from PBMCs. This sequence originates from a human donor with Susac syndrome. The chain has TRBV5-4 and TRBJ1-1, with D unclear. The chain's CDR3 is CPSSDARADTEAFF. CDR3 sequence (DNA): TGTCCCAGCAGCGATGCCCGGGCAGACACTGAAGCTTTCTTT.